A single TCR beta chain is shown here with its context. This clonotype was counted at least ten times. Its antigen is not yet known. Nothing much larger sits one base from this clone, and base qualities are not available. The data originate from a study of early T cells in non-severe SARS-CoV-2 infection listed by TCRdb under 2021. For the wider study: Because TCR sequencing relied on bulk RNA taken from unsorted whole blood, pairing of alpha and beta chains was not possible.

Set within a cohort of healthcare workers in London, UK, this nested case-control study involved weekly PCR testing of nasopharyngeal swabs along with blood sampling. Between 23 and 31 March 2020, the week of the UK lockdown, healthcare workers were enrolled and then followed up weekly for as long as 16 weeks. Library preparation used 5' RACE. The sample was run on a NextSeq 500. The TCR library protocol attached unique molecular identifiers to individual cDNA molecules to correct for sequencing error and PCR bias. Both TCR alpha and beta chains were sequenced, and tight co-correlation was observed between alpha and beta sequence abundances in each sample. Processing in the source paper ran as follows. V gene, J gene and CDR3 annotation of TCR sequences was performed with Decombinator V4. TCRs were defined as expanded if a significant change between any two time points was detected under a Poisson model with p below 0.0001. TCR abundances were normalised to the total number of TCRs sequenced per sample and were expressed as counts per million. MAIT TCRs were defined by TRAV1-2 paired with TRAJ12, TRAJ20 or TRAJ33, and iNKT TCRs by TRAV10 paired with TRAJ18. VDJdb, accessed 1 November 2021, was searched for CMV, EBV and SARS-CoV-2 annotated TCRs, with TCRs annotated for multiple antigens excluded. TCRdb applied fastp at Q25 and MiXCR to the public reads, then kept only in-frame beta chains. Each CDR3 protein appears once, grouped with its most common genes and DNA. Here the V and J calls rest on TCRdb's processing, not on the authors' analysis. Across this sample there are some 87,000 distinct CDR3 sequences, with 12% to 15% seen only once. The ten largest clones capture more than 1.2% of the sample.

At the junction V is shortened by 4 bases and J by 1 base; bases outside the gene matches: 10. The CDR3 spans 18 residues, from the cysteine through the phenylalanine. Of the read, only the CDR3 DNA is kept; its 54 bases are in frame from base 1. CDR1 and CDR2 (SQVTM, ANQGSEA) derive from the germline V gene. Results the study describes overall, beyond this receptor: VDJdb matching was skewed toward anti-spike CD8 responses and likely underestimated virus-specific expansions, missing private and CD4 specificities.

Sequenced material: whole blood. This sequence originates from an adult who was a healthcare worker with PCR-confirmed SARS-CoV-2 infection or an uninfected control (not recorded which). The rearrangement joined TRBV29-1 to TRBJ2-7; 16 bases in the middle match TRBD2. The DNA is TGCAGCGTTGTTGGGCCGGGGACTAGCGGGGGGGCGTCCTACGAGCAGTACTTC. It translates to CSVVGPGTSGGASYEQYF.